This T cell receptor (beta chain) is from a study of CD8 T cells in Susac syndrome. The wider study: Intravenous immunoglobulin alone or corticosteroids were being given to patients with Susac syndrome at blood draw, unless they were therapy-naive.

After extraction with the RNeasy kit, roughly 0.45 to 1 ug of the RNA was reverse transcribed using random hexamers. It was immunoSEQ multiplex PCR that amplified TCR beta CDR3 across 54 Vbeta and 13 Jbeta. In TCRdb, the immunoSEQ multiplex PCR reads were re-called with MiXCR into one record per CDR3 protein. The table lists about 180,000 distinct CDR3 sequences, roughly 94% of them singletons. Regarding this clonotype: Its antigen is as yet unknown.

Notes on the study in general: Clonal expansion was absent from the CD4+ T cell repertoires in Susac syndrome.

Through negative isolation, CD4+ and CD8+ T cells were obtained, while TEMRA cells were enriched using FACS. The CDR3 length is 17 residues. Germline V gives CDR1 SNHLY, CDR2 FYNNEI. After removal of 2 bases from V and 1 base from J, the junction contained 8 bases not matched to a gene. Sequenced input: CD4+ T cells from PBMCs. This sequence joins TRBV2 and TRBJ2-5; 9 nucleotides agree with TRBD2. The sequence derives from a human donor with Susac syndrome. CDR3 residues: CASSEQASGDLQETQYF. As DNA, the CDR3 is TGTGCCAGCAGTGAACAGGCTAGCGGGGACCTCCAAGAGACCCAGTACTTC.